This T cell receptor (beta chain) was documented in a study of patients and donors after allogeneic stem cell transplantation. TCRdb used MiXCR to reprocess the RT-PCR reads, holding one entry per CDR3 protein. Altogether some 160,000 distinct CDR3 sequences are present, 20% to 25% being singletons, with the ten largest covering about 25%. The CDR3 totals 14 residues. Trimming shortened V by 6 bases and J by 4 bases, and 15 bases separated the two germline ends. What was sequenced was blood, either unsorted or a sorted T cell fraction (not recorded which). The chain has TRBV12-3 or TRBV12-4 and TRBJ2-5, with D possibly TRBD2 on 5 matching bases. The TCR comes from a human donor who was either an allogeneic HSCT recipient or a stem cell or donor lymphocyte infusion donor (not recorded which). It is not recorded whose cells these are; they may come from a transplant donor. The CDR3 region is CASSPSGVLETQYF. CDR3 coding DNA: TGTGCCAGCAGCCCCAGCGGAGTATTAGAGACCCAGTACTTC.